Below, 23 T cell receptor beta chains from the same sample are listed, as sequenced in a study of beta chain features in type 1 diabetes (dated by TCRdb to the late 2010s). No antigen is known for these receptors. Receptor amplification or capture employed the immunoSEQ multiplex PCR assay. The High Capacity cDNA Reverse Transcription Kit was used to reverse transcribe all of the isolated RNA, meaning that expressed TCRB transcripts were what got sequenced. Held by TCRdb, this immuneACCESS table contains in-frame sequences only and omits some clones. Under half of the omission traces to an unresolved V gene where checked; the cause of the rest is unknown. Counted in this sample were approximately 170,000 clones; 7% to 9% of them appeared once. The ten top clones hold 0.5% of the sample. On the study overall, not on this receptor specifically: In all four CD4+ subsets, TCRB CDR3 length was moderately but significantly shorter in type 1 diabetes patients.

Sequencing used central memory CD4+ T cells from blood. Every receptor here comes from a man between 18 and 35 years old with type 1 diabetes.

The rearrangement joins TRBV2 to TRBJ2-5, with D tentatively TRBD2 (8 bases). V shed 8 bases and J shed 5 bases, with 21 bases lying between them. The V gene's germline CDR1 is SNHLY and CDR2 FYNNEI. The CDR3 totals 15 residues. The CDR3 sequence is CASGPEGGGGETQYF. The CDR3 DNA reads TGTGCCAGCGGACCCGAAGGGGGCGGGGGGGAGACCCAGTACTTC.

This clone occurred a few times. The chain carries TRBV5-1 and TRBJ2-4; 9 bases agree with TRBD2. This CDR3 comprises 16 residues. Looked up from germline, CDR1 is SGHRS and CDR2 is YFSETQ. After removal of 3 bases from V and 5 bases from J, the junction contained 9 bases not matched to a gene. The CDR3 reads CASSSGYGGRENIQYF. The CDR3 DNA reads TGCGCCAGCAGCTCGGGGTACGGCGGGAGGGAAAACATTCAGTACTTC. The whole variable domain, filled in from reference TRBV5-1 and TRBJ2-4, reads KAGVTQTPRYLIKTRGQQVTLSCSPISGHRSVSWYQQTPGQGLQFLFEYFSETQRNKGNFPGRFSGRQFSNSRSEMNVSTLELGDSALYLCASSSGYGGRENIQYFGAGTRLSVL.

The chain combines TRBV15 with TRBJ1-2, with D perhaps matching TRBD1 (6 bases). Germline V gene lookup returns CDR1 LNHNV and CDR2 YYDKDF (reference sequence). The CDR3 is 13 residues long. Deletions cut 8 bases from V and 8 bases from J, with 18 bases between. CDR3 nucleotides: TGTGCCACCGGACGAGGGGGGGAGAAAGGCTACACCTTC. This sequence encodes CATGRGGEKGYTF.

This clone was recorded only once. Mismatch with germline at one junction end may stem from a read error. This sequence joins TRBV4-3 and TRBJ2-4; no firm D call. This CDR3 contains 15 residues. Germline CDR1 and CDR2: LGHNA and YSLEER. The CDR3 region has the DNA TGCGCCAGCAGCTTGGATTCAGGCACCAAAATCATTCAGTACTTC. Translated: CASSLDSGTKIIQYF.

V is TRBV16 and J is TRBJ1-1; D is unclear. V lost 2 bases and J lost 6, with 10 bases in between. The CDR3 extends over 13 amino acids. The germline V gene has CDR1 KGHSY and CDR2 FQNENV. The CDR3 DNA sequence: TGTGCCAGCAGCCAAGTCCAGAGCGCTGAAGCTTTCTTT. This encodes CASSQVQSAEAFF. The full variable domain, rest sourced from reference TRBV16 and TRBJ1-1, is GEEVAQTPKHLVRGEGQKAKLYCAPIKGHSYVFWYQQVLKNEFKFLISFQNENVFDETGMPKERFSAKCLPNSPCSLEIQATKLEDSAVYFCASSQVQSAEAFFGQGTRLTVV.

The rearrangement uses TRBV15 and TRBJ1-1; D is unresolved. The germline gives CDR1 LNHNV, CDR2 YYDKDF (reference sequence). V was shortened by 3 bases and J by 6 bases, with 20 bases between the two germline ends. The CDR3 has 16 amino acids. CDR3 loop: CATSSQKRRENPEAFF. In DNA form, the CDR3 reads TGTGCCACCAGCAGCCAAAAGAGGAGGGAAAACCCTGAAGCTTTCTTT.

This clone was counted between two and nine times. The chain is built from TRBV20-1 and TRBJ2-1; perhaps TRBD2 as D (5 bases). The germline V gene has CDR1 DFQATT and CDR2 SNEGSKA (reference sequence). CDR3 length: 11 residues. The V end lost 7 bases, the J end lost 4 bases, and 8 bases lay between the germline ends. CDR3 loop: CSVLGYNEQFF. DNA of the CDR3: TGCAGTGTACTAGGATACAATGAGCAGTTCTTC.

The rearrangement joins TRBV5-6 to TRBJ2-5; maybe TRBD1 (6 bases). From germline, CDR1 is SGHDT and CDR2 YYEEEE. V was cut by 3 bases and J by 6 bases, with 12 bases left in between. The CDR3 consists of 13 residues. The CDR3 spells CASSWGQTKTQYF. The CDR3, as DNA: TGTGCCAGCAGCTGGGGACAAACGAAGACCCAGTACTTC.

This clone was seen more than once but under ten times. This chain joins TRBV7-8 and TRBJ2-2; D remains unclear. Germline CDR1 reads SGHVS; CDR2 reads FQNEAQ. The CDR3 loop spans 12 amino acids. Between the trimmed V and J ends, which lost 5 bases and 1 base, there was a span of 2 bases. CDR3 DNA: TGTGCCAGCAGCCGGAACACCGGGGAGCTGTTTTTT. Amino acids: CASSRNTGELFF.

The CDR3 loop is CAWDRGLTDTQYF. The CDR3 DNA is TGTGCCTGGGACAGGGGACTCACAGATACGCAGTATTTT. The chain links TRBV30 to TRBJ2-3; 8 nucleotides agree with TRBD1. The CDR3 is 13 residues long. The V gene end was trimmed by 5 bases and the J gene end by 2 bases; junction bases not matched to a gene: 3. Germline assignment: CDR1 GTSNPN and CDR2 SVGIG (reference sequence).

The V call is TRBV19, the J call TRBJ1-1; D gene unclear. This CDR3 comprises 14 residues. Between the trimmed V and J ends, which lost 3 bases and 0 bases, there was a span of 8 bases. Germline V gene sequence: CDR1 LNHDA, CDR2 SQIVND (reference sequence). Here the CDR3 reads CASSMQTMNTEAFF. The DNA of the CDR3 is TGTGCCAGTAGTATGCAGACTATGAACACTGAAGCTTTCTTT. The variable domain in full, with the rest retrieved from reference TRBV19 and TRBJ1-1, is DGGITQSPKYLFRKEGQNVTLSCEQNLNHDAMYWYRQDPGQGLRLIYYSQIVNDFQKGDIAEGYSVSREKKESFPLTVTSAQKNPTAFYLCASSMQTMNTEAFFGQGTRLTVV.

This chain connects TRBV5-8 to TRBJ2-1; perhaps TRBD2 as D (6 bases). The ends were cut back, 6 bases at V and 2 bases at J, with 15 bases in the middle. Germline V gene data show CDR1 as SGHTS and CDR2 as YDEGEE. The CDR3 has 15 residues. The chain's CDR3 is CASTFTGGAYNEQFF. The CDR3 nucleotides are TGTGCCAGCACTTTCACCGGGGGAGCCTACAATGAGCAGTTCTTC.

The rearrangement links TRBV5-4 to TRBJ2-5, with 8 bases identical to TRBD1. CDR1 is SGHNT and CDR2 is YYREEE in the germline V gene (reference sequence). Germline trimming cut 6 bases from V and 4 bases from J; bases unmatched to any gene: 8. This CDR3 spans 14 amino acids. The CDR3 DNA reads as TGTGCCAGCACCCAACAGGGGGTTTTAGAGACCCAGTACTTC. Translation: CASTQQGVLETQYF.

The chain combines TRBV5-1 with TRBJ1-2; 7 positions match TRBD1. This CDR3 comprises 15 residues. After removal of 1 base from V and 3 bases from J, the junction contained 6 bases not matched to a gene. CDR1 and CDR2 (germline): SGHRS, YFSETQ. The DNA of the CDR3 is TGCGCCAGCAGCTTGATGTCCGGGACAGACTATGGCTACACCTTC. Translating it yields CASSLMSGTDYGYTF.

The chain joins TRBV5-1 to TRBJ1-1; 11 bases map to TRBD1. This CDR3 has 15 residues. Germline assignment: CDR1 SGHRS and CDR2 YFSETQ. J was trimmed by 2 bases and V by 4 bases; bases with no gene match: 4. CDR3 sequence reads: CASSPRTGGNTEAFF. The CDR3 coding sequence is TGCGCCAGCAGCCCGCGGACAGGGGGCAACACTGAAGCTTTCTTT.

This chain connects TRBV2 to TRBJ2-7, with D maybe TRBD1 (5 bases). There are 12 residues in the CDR3. V lost 6 bases to trimming and J lost 5 bases, with 11 bases between them. In germline, CDR1 is SNHLY, CDR2 FYNNEI. Written as DNA, the CDR3 is TGTGCCAGCAGCGACACAGGACACGAGCAGTACTTC. This translates into CASSDTGHEQYF.

V is TRBV30 and J is TRBJ2-3; TRBD2 matches 11 bases. The CDR3 totals 15 residues. V was clipped by 0 bases and J by 1 base; unmatched bases: 0. The germline CDR1 and CDR2 sequences are GTSNPN and SVGIG (reference sequence). This CDR3 is CAWSVLAGGTDTQYF. CDR3 nucleotides: TGTGCCTGGAGTGTACTAGCGGGAGGCACAGATACGCAGTATTTT.

This sequence joins TRBV11-2 and TRBJ2-4; D is perhaps TRBD1 (6 bases). Germline CDR1 SGHAT, CDR2 FQNNGV. The V gene lost 6 bases and the J gene lost 9 bases, with 15 bases spanning the gap. The CDR3 has 13 residues. This CDR3 is CASRFYRVGIQYF. The DNA of the CDR3 is TGTGCCAGCAGGTTCTACAGGGTAGGCATTCAGTACTTC.

The genes are TRBV7-9 and TRBJ1-2; perhaps TRBD1 as D (6 bases). The ends were cut back, 1 base at V and 6 bases at J, with 9 bases in the middle. This CDR3 comprises 13 residues. Germline V gives CDR1 SEHNR, CDR2 FQNEAQ (reference sequence). CDR3 nucleotide sequence: TGTGCCAGCAGCTTAGGGCCAGGGGATGGCTACACCTTC. Its translation: CASSLGPGDGYTF.

The CDR3 nucleotides are TGTGCCAGCAGCCCCGGACTAACCGGGGAGACCCAGTACTTC. Protein product: CASSPGLTGETQYF. This chain joins TRBV6-1 and TRBJ2-5; tentatively, D is TRBD2 (6 bases). This CDR3 has 14 residues. Trimming removed 6 bases at V and 5 bases at J, with 16 bases between. Germline V gene sequence: CDR1 MNHNS, CDR2 SASEGT.

The V gene is TRBV28, the J gene TRBJ2-5, with 9 bases lining up with TRBD1. Gene TRBJ2-7 matches the end of the DNA better, so the J call may be wrong. Germline CDR1 reads MDHEN; CDR2 reads SYDVKM. The CDR3 is 16 amino acids. The DNA for the CDR3 is TGTGCCAGCAGTTCCTCCGGGACAGGGATCTTGTACGAGCAGTACTTC. It is translated as CASSSSGTGILYEQYF.

Only a few counts were recorded for this clone. The J gene is TRBJ1-1, the V gene TRBV18; D ambiguous. The CDR3 runs 13 residues. Trimming stripped 1 base from V and 6 bases from J, with 9 bases between. Germline lookup yields CDR1 KGHSH and CDR2 LQKENI. The CDR3, as DNA: TGTGCCAGCTCACCACTGAGAGTATCTGAAGCTTTCTTT. It is translated as CASSPLRVSEAFF. The whole variable domain, filled in from reference TRBV18 and TRBJ1-1, reads NAGVMQNPRHLVRRRGQEARLRCSPMKGHSHVYWYRQLPEEGLKFMVYLQKENIIDESGMPKERFSAEFPKEGPSILRIQQVVRGDSAAYFCASSPLRVSEAFFGQGTRLTVV.

This clone was observed a few times. The chain employs TRBV30 and TRBJ1-3; no clear D. Germline V gives CDR1 GTSNPN, CDR2 SVGIG (reference sequence). Trimming removed 0 bases at V and 0 bases at J, with 12 bases between. This CDR3 comprises 16 residues. CDR3 DNA sequence: TGTGCCTGGAGTGTAAGTGACATTAGCTCTGGAAACACCATATATTTT. Translated: CAWSVSDISSGNTIYF.